The TCR beta chain under discussion was sequenced for a study of cytomegalovirus exposure and HLA in healthy donors. The junction had 12 bases not matched to a gene; V was cut back by 3 bases and J by 3 bases. Per germline, CDR1 SGHRS and CDR2 YFSETQ. The CDR3 length is 18 residues. Profiled with immunoSEQ multiplex PCR; TCRdb holds only in-frame clones, not every one. The top ten hold 0.78% of the sample, which has 85,000 to 95,000 clones, approximately 96% seen once. Regarding the study as a whole: It was 150 to 200 TCR beta chains that were listed as cytomegalovirus-associated.

Remarks on this clone: Its antigen remains unidentified.

This chain links TRBV5-1 with TRBJ1-4; 9 bases match TRBD1. What was sequenced was PBMCs. This TCR came from a man between 18 and 29 years old in good health and CMV-seronegative. The CDR3 bases are TGCGCCAGCAGCTCTACCGGGACAGGGTTTATTGCTAATGAAAAACTGTTTTTT. Translating it yields CASSSTGTGFIANEKLFF. Combining the CDR3 with reference TRBV5-1 and TRBJ1-4 gives the whole variable domain KAGVTQTPRYLIKTRGQQVTLSCSPISGHRSVSWYQQTPGQGLQFLFEYFSETQRNKGNFPGRFSGRQFSNSRSEMNVSTLELGDSALYLCASSSTGTGFIANEKLFFGSGTQLSVL.